This T cell receptor beta chain was sequenced for a study of cytomegalovirus exposure and HLA in healthy donors (dated by TCRdb to about 2017). Some background on the complete study: An earlier analysis of about 530 of the donors reported approximately 260 Gb of sequence data and 90 million to 120 million unique TCR beta sequences obtained from some 170 million T cells. An early release that covered 640 HLA-typed donors contained approximately 290 gigabases of sequencing data and 70 million to 100 million unique TCR sequences. Among the roughly 380 genotyped donors, around 81% belonged to the genetic ancestry cluster associated with self-reported Caucasian donors. The aim of the study was to test whether cataloging public T cell receptors could identify signatures of past pathogen exposure. The T cell repertoires of 550 to 850 subjects were profiled by immunosequencing and related to cytomegalovirus serostatus. Besides the first cohort of more than 650 subjects, a separate validation cohort made up of some 110 different subjects was used. To predict cytomegalovirus infection status, the study brought together high-throughput TCR immunosequencing, statistical association of individual TCRs with disease status, and machine learning. In a later analysis, previously published TCR beta repertoires from about 640 donors were re-analyzed and high-resolution HLA genotyping was added so that TCR occurrence patterns could be studied. Rather than drawing on any new phenotypic data, the later analysis identified candidate immune exposures from TCR beta sequences and the way those sequences occurred across donors. In an earlier analysis of a few hundred of the donors, high-throughput TCR beta sequencing was used to judge whether each TCR beta V gene segment behaved as functional or pseudogenic. Donor age, sex, ethnicity and CMV serostatus were compiled together with the repertoire data. A later genetic analysis took genome-wide SNP genotypes for about 55% of the 666 donors and used that subset as a discovery cohort. All discovery cohort repertoires had been generated using a single sequencing platform. HLA typing covered class I and class II loci at four-digit resolution. Typing coverage differed by locus: A, B, C, DRB1 and DQB1 were typed in roughly 620-640 donors, DQA1 in about 500, DPA1 in 600 to 610, and DPB1 in roughly 470. Four to six DR-DQ haplotypes were handled as single units for association and clustering, since linkage in the cohort was strong. Across some 400 genotyped donors of the cohort, an average of approximately 220,000 unique TCR beta nucleotide sequences per donor were sequenced, and roughly 17% of those sequences were non-productive. What the research found in general, with its limitations: V-gene and J-gene trimming of TCR beta chains was associated with a missense DCLRE1C variant in a later genetic analysis, and the association was replicated in an independent cohort. Most CMV-associated TCR beta chains appeared to be HLA-restricted in a later analysis, and the HLA associations seemed to be driven largely by CMV exposure. When HLA alleles, especially DR and DQ, strongly co-occurred, TCR associations were difficult to assign to individual alleles. Only TCR beta chains were sequenced in this cohort, and the absence of alpha or paired-chain data limited detectable features. A later analysis reported that several top co-occurrence clusters appeared linked to parvovirus B19, influenza, CMV and Epstein-Barr virus. For the cohort, immune exposure information was limited to CMV serostatus. Broadly in line with IMGT annotations, most TCR beta V segments showed up in productive rearrangements about 87% or about 30% of the time in an earlier analysis of roughly 590 of the donors. Compared with equally common non-associated chains, HLA-associated TCR beta chains in a later analysis were more clonally expanded and had lower generation probabilities. Compared with the approximately 720-donor mean, donors in an Asian-associated ancestry cluster had fewer N-insertions in productive TCRs, according to a later genetic analysis. Most TCR sequences were seen in very few donors, while some public TCRs were found in many individuals. Roughly uniform sequencing depth across donors was assumed in presence/absence analyses, although this assumption may not hold. It was suggested by the authors that the approach could potentially be generalized to other disease states and immunological phenotypes. A few of the identified cytomegalovirus-associated TCR beta chains were confirmed in vitro to be specific for cytomegalovirus antigens. Linkage disequilibrium might explain the correlated functional status among segregating V segments, but an unknown experimental factor could not be excluded. Specific HLA alleles were associated with 15,000 to 20,000 TCR beta sequences at a false discovery rate of 0.05 in a later analysis. A further reported finding was that TCR beta sequences accurately predicted the HLA-A and HLA-B alleles for most subjects in the first cohort. The sequencing pipeline was judged likely to have produced a cluster of highly shared sequence variants as a technical artifact. A later analysis found that TCR association rates varied across HLA loci, with DRB1 alleles showing the most associated TCRs and HLA-C alleles the fewest. Because the 87-base-pair reads could not distinguish some IMGT-functional V segments, including TRBV6-2 and TRBV6-3, those segments were excluded. Cytomegalovirus status was reported to be diagnosed by the classifier with high specificity and sensitivity in both the original and validation cohorts. A total of about 180 TCR beta chains were listed by the study as associated with cytomegalovirus. Because HLA typing was unavailable for some donors at each locus, only the typed subset was used in association tests. The earlier analysis of almost 600 of the donors excluded approximately 15 rarely observed V segments, including chromosome 9 orphons, because counts were too low.

The cohort consisted of 670 or so healthy bone marrow donors. All cohort members were sampled while nominally healthy, although unrecorded immune exposures were likely present. The donor was CMV seronegative and belonged to the group of 352 seronegative cohort members. Each donor provided a peripheral blood sample, and peripheral blood mononuclear cells were used for TCR beta sequencing. Genomic DNA was extracted from the blood cell samples with the Qiagen DNeasy Blood Extraction Kit. Trimming accounts for 7 bases at V and 0 bases at J, while the number of junction bases matched to no gene is 6. CDR1 is given as SEHNR and CDR2 as FQNEAQ, both from the germline V gene (reference sequence). The CDR3 contains 15 residues, cysteine and phenylalanine counted. Of the read, only the CDR3 DNA is kept; its 45 bases are in frame from base 1. Of note for this clone: Its antigen is unknown. No base quality values were provided; no much bigger clone lies one nucleotide off.

Library prep was done by the immunoSEQ multiplex PCR assay. A mixture of 60 forward primers for TCR Vbeta segments and 13 reverse primers for TCR Jbeta segments was used in the multiplex PCR. The CDR3 region of rearranged TCR beta genes was amplified from genomic DNA with a multiplex PCR assay. Amplified TCR beta libraries were sequenced as 87-base-pair reads on the Illumina HiSeq System. As for the original processing: A later analysis tallied around 82 million unique TCR beta chains across the 640 or so repertoires, and some 10 million of those chains were shared by two or more donors. Raw reads were error-corrected and collapsed into unique sequences by a nearest-neighbor algorithm in which closely related sequences were merged to remove PCR and sequencing errors. Alignment of CDR3 sequences to IMGT reference sequences was used to assign V, D and J gene segments. Each retained sequence needed at least a six-nucleotide match to both a V gene segment and a J gene segment. Rearrangements were called productive when the CDR3 lacked stop codons and stayed in frame with V and J; all others were non-productive. Following IMGT convention, CDR3 was defined as the stretch from the second conserved V-encoded cysteine to the conserved J-encoded phenylalanine. The earlier analysis of 587 of the donors excluded any sequence lacking an unambiguous match to a single V gene segment. In an earlier analysis of 450 to 750 of the donors, a V segment was called functional when productive rearrangements were above 56.7%, and segregating when the standard deviation between donors exceeded 5%. A statistical classification framework was built for diagnosing cytomegalovirus status from the catalog of TCR beta chain sequences. In a later analysis, TCR nucleotide sequences were compared against IMGT/GENE-DB human TR gene sequences so that V and J genes could be assigned. Using the TCRdist pipeline, a later analysis assigned CDR3 sequences along with most-parsimonious VDJ recombination scenarios. A later analysis defined each TCR beta chain by its CDR3 amino acid sequence plus V-gene family, and excluded reads lacking a unique V-gene family. To address suspected cross-contamination and a sequencing artifact, a later analysis removed approximately 590 highly shared, low-generation-probability nucleotide sequences. In a later analysis, a clonal expansion index was calculated for each public chain from normalized within-repertoire ranks of inferred template counts. A later analysis computed generation probabilities with a VDJ recombination model fitted to out-of-frame rearrangements, and checked the results against IGoR. Hypergeometric tests were used in a later analysis to score TCR-TCR, TCR-HLA and TCR-CMV co-occurrence, with a repertoire-size bias correction applied to the TCR pairs. In a later analysis, false discovery rates were estimated by permuting HLA or CMV assignments 20 times. In a later analysis, co-occurring TCRs were grouped using DBSCAN, with TCRdist sequence similarity added in when clustering inside HLA-allele-positive subsets. Repertoires with fewer than 30,000 or more than 120,000 public chains were left out of co-occurrence clustering, as were about five repertoires with anomalous nucleotide sharing. The immuneACCESS repertoire file appears here via TCRdb, limited to in-frame rearrangements. These files lack a portion of the clones; in checked studies, under half of the deficit traces to unresolved V genes, and the cause of the others is not known. V and J calls and clone size are copied from that table; D and trimming were computed from the DNA. The sample data list about 210,000 clones, and about three quarters of these were observed just once. Approximately 2% of the sample comes from the top ten.

This receptor chain uses TRBV7-9 and TRBJ1-1; 9 central bases correspond to TRBD1. This TCR was sampled from a male donor in good health and CMV-seronegative. Sequencing input: PBMCs. The nucleotide sequence reads as follows: TGTGCCAGCACAAAGGACAGGGGACTGAACACTGAAGCTTTCTTT. The translation is CASTKDRGLNTEAFF.